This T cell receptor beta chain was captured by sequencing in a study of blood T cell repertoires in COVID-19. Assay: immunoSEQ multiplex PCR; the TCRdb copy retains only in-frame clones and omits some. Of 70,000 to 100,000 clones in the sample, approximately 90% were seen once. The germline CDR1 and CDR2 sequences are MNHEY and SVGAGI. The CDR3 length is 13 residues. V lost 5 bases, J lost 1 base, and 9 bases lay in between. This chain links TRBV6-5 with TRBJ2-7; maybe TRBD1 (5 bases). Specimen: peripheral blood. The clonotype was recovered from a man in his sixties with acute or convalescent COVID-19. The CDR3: CASSLPGSYEQYF. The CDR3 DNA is TGTGCCAGCAGTCTCCCAGGGTCCTACGAGCAGTACTTC.